These 28 T cell receptor beta chains share one sample of origin, sequenced in a study of regulatory T cells in long-lasting Graves disease. As for time point: newly diagnosed GD, antithyroid drugs for less than 3 months. RNA from PBMCs was the source of the TCR library. According to the study, TCR beta libraries were built with iRepertoire HTBI primers and CDR3-region Arm-PCR. Via MiXCR, TCRdb re-called the multiplex PCR reads, giving one row per CDR3 protein. The table includes 350,000 to 500,000 distinct CDR3 sequences, 14% detected once. Separately, the same data were catalogued under a study of T cells in Graves' hyperthyroidism and ophthalmopathy.

The specimen comprised peripheral blood mononuclear cells (PBMCs), sampled at new diagnosis, from a patient treated with antithyroid drugs. The source of these receptors is a woman aged 50 to 60 with Graves disease.

In its sample, this clonotype was seen a few times. This chain joins TRBV9 and TRBJ1-1; D remains ambiguous. There are 13 residues in the CDR3. The V gene lost 7 bases and the J gene lost 0 bases, with 10 bases spanning the gap. CDR1 is SGDLS, CDR2 YYNGEE, per germline. In DNA form, the CDR3 reads TGTGCCAGCGCAGACCGTATGAACACTGAAGCTTTCTTT. Residues: CASADRMNTEAFF.

About this clonotype: This could be a read error, since a much larger clone is one nucleotide away. The V and J genes are TRBV20-1 and TRBJ2-7, with no clear D. CDR3 length: 13 residues. Germline V gene data show CDR1 as DFQATT and CDR2 as SNEGSKA (reference sequence). The CDR3 sequence is CSAMRVDYYGQYF. CDR3 DNA: TGCAGTGCTATGAGAGTTGATTACTACGGGCAGTACTTC.

The genes are TRBV5-8 and TRBJ1-5, with D possibly being TRBD1 (5 bases). This CDR3 is built from 15 residues. Trimming shortened V by 5 bases and J by 3 bases, and 15 bases separated the two germline ends. CDR1 and CDR2 from the germline V gene are SGHTS and YDEGEE. Here the CDR3 reads CASSRGLLTNQPQHF. The CDR3 bases are TGTGCCAGCAGTAGGGGACTCCTAACCAATCAGCCCCAGCATTTT.

This clonotype was picked up many times. This chain links TRBV5-1 with TRBJ2-2, with TRBD1 identical over 7 bases. Germline-derived CDR1 and CDR2 are SGHRS and YFSETQ. The length of the CDR3 is 12 residues. The junction had 6 bases not matched to a gene; V was cut back by 7 bases and J by 9 bases. The CDR3, as DNA: TGCGCCAGCGCCCAGGGGGACCGGGAGCTGTTTTTT. Residues: CASAQGDRELFF.

This clonotype was observed many times. The rearrangement uses TRBV2 and TRBJ2-2, with 7 bases aligning to TRBD1. The CDR3 length is 13 residues. Germline-derived CDR1 and CDR2 are SNHLY and FYNNEI. J gave up 5 bases and V 6 bases, and 3 bases lay outside the gene matches. CDR3 sequence reads: CASRSTGTGELFF. The CDR3 DNA sequence: TGTGCCAGCAGGTCGACAGGGACCGGGGAGCTGTTTTTT. The entire variable domain, with the rest obtained from reference TRBV2 and TRBJ2-2, is as follows: EPEVTQTPSHQVTQMGQEVILRCVPISNHLYFYWYRQILGQKVEFLVSFYNNEISEKSEIFDDQFSVERPDGSNFTLKIRSTKLEDSAMYFCASRSTGTGELFFGEGSRLTVL.

This clonotype was counted between two and nine times. One junction end does not reproduce the germline sequence, and a read error may be involved. The gene calls are TRBV12-3 or TRBV12-4 and TRBJ2-4; D gene unclear. The CDR3 runs 14 residues. The CDR3 spells CAGSLVDQWGIQYF. CDR3 DNA sequence: TGTGCCGGCAGTTTAGTAGACCAATGGGGCATTCAGTACTTC.

A single count supports this clonotype. The gene calls are TRBV7-9 and TRBJ2-3, with TRBD1 matching over 9 bases. V lost 2 bases, J lost 5 bases, and 8 bases stayed unmatched. The length of the CDR3 is 16 residues. Per germline, CDR1 SEHNR and CDR2 FQNEAQ (reference sequence). CDR3 protein: CASSLSRDRVVDTQYF. The CDR3 bases are TGTGCCAGCAGCTTATCTCGGGACAGGGTGGTAGATACGCAGTATTTT.

This clonotype was recorded a few times. The chain uses TRBV27 and TRBJ2-6, with D uncertain. Germline V CDR1 and CDR2: MNHEY, SMNVEV (reference sequence). The CDR3 extends over 15 amino acids. V was pared by 3 bases and J by 0 bases, with 6 bases between. In nucleotides, the CDR3 is TGTGCCAGCAGTTTGTGGGACTCTGGGGCCAACGTCCTGACTTTC. This encodes CASSLWDSGANVLTF.

This clonotype was seen at least ten times. The V and J genes are TRBV5-1 and TRBJ2-7; D is unclear. The V end was cut by 0 bases, the J end by 6 bases, with 4 bases between. Germline CDR1 is SGHRS and CDR2 is YFSETQ. This CDR3 is 11 amino acids long. CDR3 coding DNA: TGCGCCAGCAGCTTGGATGGCGAGCAGTACTTC. Translated, it gives CASSLDGEQYF.

Many counts were recorded for this clonotype. This chain joins TRBV18 and TRBJ2-3; D call uncertain. Germline V gives CDR1 KGHSH, CDR2 LQKENI. The CDR3 loop spans 16 amino acids. The V and J ends lost 2 bases and 1 base respectively, with 13 bases between them. In DNA, the CDR3 is TGTGCCAGCTCACCAGTGGTCCCCAGCGGCACAGATACGCAGTATTTT. This encodes CASSPVVPSGTDTQYF.

This clonotype was counted many times. J is TRBJ2-7 and V is TRBV6-1; D ambiguous. CDR3 length: 12 amino acids. Germline V lookup: CDR1 MNHNS, CDR2 SASEGT. With 3 bases removed from V and 3 bases from J, the gap between germline ends came to 6 bases. CDR3 sequence (DNA): TGTGCCAGCAGTGACAGTCACTACGAGCAGTACTTC. It specifies CASSDSHYEQYF.

The chain is built from TRBV5-1 and TRBJ2-1; 11 bases line up with TRBD2. Germline trimming cut 4 bases from V and 6 bases from J; bases unmatched to any gene: 9. The CDR3 has 16 residues. From germline, CDR1 is SGHRS and CDR2 YFSETQ. DNA of the CDR3: TGCGCCAGCAGCCAGAGAGTAGCGGGAGGGGGCAATGAGCAGTTCTTC. This codes for CASSQRVAGGGNEQFF.

This clonotype was seen repeatedly, ten times or more. V usage is TRBV28 and J usage is TRBJ2-5, with 9 bases lining up with TRBD2. The CDR3 spans 15 residues. The V and J ends lost 2 bases and 5 bases, in that order; junction bases with no gene match: 6. The germline gives CDR1 MDHEN, CDR2 SYDVKM. The DNA of the CDR3 is TGTGCCAGCAGTTTACTACTAGCGGGTTTTGAGACCCAGTACTTC. Amino acids: CASSLLLAGFETQYF.

V and J are TRBV5-4 and TRBJ2-2; 10 nucleotides agree with TRBD2. The CDR3 loop spans 16 amino acids. CDR1 and CDR2 (germline): SGHNT, YYREEE (reference sequence). V shed 2 bases and J 7 bases; nucleotides not matched to a gene: 8. The CDR3 DNA is TGTGCCAGCAGCTTTGGCCTAGCGGGAGACAGCGGGGAGCTGTTTTTT. Translating gives CASSFGLAGDSGELFF.

This clonotype occurred a few times. The chain links TRBV5-1 to TRBJ1-1; no firm D call. Trimming stripped 4 bases from V and 2 bases from J, with 15 bases between. In germline, CDR1 is SGHRS, CDR2 YFSETQ. This CDR3 has 15 residues. CDR3 bases: TGCGCCAGCAGCACAAAACCGGGCATTAACACTGAAGCTTTCTTT. Translated, it gives CASSTKPGINTEAFF.

This clonotype came up a few times. The chain uses TRBV19 and TRBJ1-5; D call uncertain. The CDR3 covers 14 residues. Looked up from germline, CDR1 is LNHDA and CDR2 is SQIVND (reference sequence). Trimming cost V 9 bases and J 1 base, with 13 bases left between them. This chain's CDR3 is CASGPQVSNQPQHF. CDR3 nucleotides: TGTGCCAGCGGCCCTCAAGTAAGCAATCAGCCCCAGCATTTT.

This clonotype has at least ten counts. The chain joins TRBV20-1 to TRBJ2-3; D is unresolved. Trimming left V 5 bases short and J 2 bases short, with 11 bases between. This CDR3 has 13 residues. The germline V gene encodes CDR1 DFQATT and CDR2 SNEGSKA (reference sequence). The CDR3 nucleotides read TGCAGTGCTGACCCGACTGTCACAGATACGCAGTATTTT. It codes for CSADPTVTDTQYF.

This clonotype was observed many times. The J gene is TRBJ1-1, the V gene TRBV14; TRBD1 is a possible D gene (5 bases). Germline V gene lookup returns CDR1 SGHDN and CDR2 FVKESK. The CDR3 loop spans 15 amino acids. V was clipped by 5 bases and J by 2 bases, with 15 bases between them. CDR3 in amino acids: CASSYVRGLNTEAFF. CDR3 in DNA: TGTGCCAGCAGCTATGTACGGGGACTCAACACTGAAGCTTTCTTT. The full variable domain, rest sourced from reference TRBV14 and TRBJ1-1, is EAGVTQFPSHSVIEKGQTVTLRCDPISGHDNLYWYRRVMGKEIKFLLHFVKESKQDESGMPNNRFLAERTGGTYSTLKVQPAELEDSGVYFCASSYVRGLNTEAFFGQGTRLTVV.

The chain combines TRBV6-1 with TRBJ2-5; 9 bases match TRBD2. This CDR3 is built from 18 residues. The V gene end was trimmed by 6 bases and the J gene end by 5 bases; junction bases not matched to a gene: 19. CDR1 is MNHNS and CDR2 is SASEGT in the germline V gene. The CDR3 sequence: CASRTYSSGSNFRETQYF. The CDR3 nucleotides are TGTGCCAGCAGAACCTACAGTAGCGGGAGCAATTTTAGGGAGACCCAGTACTTC.

This clonotype showed up just a few times. The gene calls are TRBV3-1 and TRBJ1-6, with no clear D. V shed 0 bases and J shed 7 bases, with 10 bases lying between them. The CDR3 contains 15 residues. Germline loops: CDR1 LGHDT, CDR2 YNNKEL (reference sequence). The CDR3 DNA reads as TGTGCCAGCAGCCAAGATCGGTTATGGAATTCACCCCTCCACTTT. It is translated as CASSQDRLWNSPLHF.

This chain uses TRBV12-3 or TRBV12-4 with TRBJ2-1, with TRBD2 matching 11 bases. The CDR3 has 17 residues. V was clipped by 1 base and J by 2 bases; unmatched bases: 4. The CDR3 DNA sequence: TGTGCCAGCAGTTTAGGAGGTAGCGGGAGGGCCTACAATGAGCAGTTCTTC. Translating it yields CASSLGGSGRAYNEQFF.

Only a few counts were recorded for this clonotype. This sequence joins TRBV4-1 and TRBJ2-7; D assignment may be TRBD1 or TRBD2 (8 bases each). The CDR3 loop spans 18 amino acids. From germline, CDR1 is MGHRA and CDR2 YSYEKL. V was shortened by 4 bases and J by 1 base, with 23 bases between the two germline ends. CDR3 DNA: TGCGCCAGCAGCCCGACAGGGGCTAGGGCTAGCGGGTCCTACGAGCAGTACTTC. Amino acids: CASSPTGARASGSYEQYF.

This clonotype appeared once. This chain joins TRBV6-1 and TRBJ1-2, with D maybe TRBD1 (6 bases). The CDR3 consists of 14 residues. Germline V lookup: CDR1 MNHNS, CDR2 SASEGT. V lost 6 bases and J lost 6, with 17 bases in between. For the CDR3, the DNA is TGTGCCAGCAGAGCCGGACAGAGAAGGGATGGCTACACCTTC. Encoded protein: CASRAGQRRDGYTF.

This clonotype showed up many times. The J gene is TRBJ2-3, the V gene TRBV5-1; TRBD2 aligns across 13 bases. The CDR3 totals 16 residues. V dropped 3 bases and J dropped 4; count of bases not matched to a gene: 5. Germline V lookup: CDR1 SGHRS, CDR2 YFSETQ. This CDR3 is CASSSGTSGIPDTQYF. DNA for the CDR3: TGCGCCAGCAGCTCCGGGACTAGCGGGATCCCAGATACGCAGTATTTT.

This chain connects TRBV5-1 to TRBJ1-4; 8 nucleotides align to TRBD1. Germline trimming cut 5 bases from V and 6 bases from J; bases unmatched to any gene: 3. Per germline, CDR1 SGHRS and CDR2 YFSETQ. This CDR3 spans 13 amino acids. DNA for the CDR3: TGCGCCAGCAGACAGGGGGGTGATGAAAAACTGTTTTTT. This codes for CASRQGGDEKLFF.

This clonotype was observed many times. The rearrangement joins TRBV5-5 to TRBJ2-7; 11 bases line up with TRBD2. The CDR3 sequence is 15 residues long. With 3 bases clipped from V and 2 bases from J, the junction kept 4 bases outside the gene matches. Germline CDR1 SGHKS, CDR2 YYEKEE (reference sequence). The CDR3 loop reads CASSYFSGRAYEQYF. CDR3 sequence (DNA): TGTGCCAGCAGCTATTTTAGCGGGAGGGCCTACGAGCAGTACTTC. Full variable domain (outside the CDR3, taken from reference TRBV5-5 and TRBJ2-7): DAGVTQSPTHLIKTRGQQVTLRCSPISGHKSVSWYQQVLGQGPQFIFQYYEKEERGRGNFPDRFSARQFPNYSSELNVNALLLGDSALYLCASSYFSGRAYEQYFGPGTRLTVT.

This clonotype has at least ten counts. The chain uses TRBV7-6 and TRBJ2-7; possible D gene TRBD1, 6 bases. From germline, CDR1 is SGHVS and CDR2 FNYEAQ. The CDR3 totals 12 residues. Trimming pared 5 bases from V and 6 bases from J, leaving 11 bases between. The CDR3: CASSPQGSEQYF. The CDR3 nucleotides read TGTGCCAGCAGCCCTCAGGGGTCCGAGCAGTACTTC. Using reference TRBV7-6 and TRBJ2-7 for the parts outside the CDR3, the full variable domain is GAGVSQSPRYKVTKRGQDVALRCDPISGHVSLYWYRQALGQGPEFLTYFNYEAQQDKSGLPNDRFSAERPEGSISTLTIQRTEQRDSAMYRCASSPQGSEQYFGPGTRLTVT.

In this sample, this clonotype turned up many times. V gene TRBV7-8 combines with J gene TRBJ2-4; 15 nucleotides align to TRBD2. V dropped 3 bases and J dropped 6; count of bases not matched to a gene: 9. The germline gives CDR1 SGHVS, CDR2 FQNEAQ. The CDR3 contains 18 residues. Here the CDR3 reads CASSLPGLAGGTGNIQYF. The CDR3 nucleotides read TGTGCCAGCAGCTTGCCGGGACTAGCGGGAGGAACGGGAAACATTCAGTACTTC.